These T cell receptor beta chains were read from a single sample in a study of graft-versus-host responses after intestinal transplantation. No cognate antigen is known for these TCRs. Sequenced by immunoSEQ multiplex PCR; TCRdb stores in-frame clones only, minus some. The sample lists about 50,000 clones; about 81% were seen once. Source: unstimulated CD4+ T cells sorted from spleen or lymph node cells, taken before transplant. These receptors were taken from a human donor who was the organ donor for an intestinal transplant. The CDR3 runs from the conserved cysteine through the conserved F or W. D genes are given only for firm matches.

>14|TRBD2|TRBV29-1|TRBJ2-3
CSAELAGHTDTQYF
TGCAGCGCCGAGCTAGCGGGACACACAGATACGCAGTATTTT
>15|TRBD2|TRBV18|TRBJ2-7
CASSPATSGTYEQYF
TGTGCCAGCTCACCGGCGACTAGCGGGACCTACGAGCAGTACTTC
>16|TRBD1|TRBV13|TRBJ2-2
CASSLWTGGNTGELFF
TGTGCCAGCAGCCTCTGGACAGGGGGCAATACCGGGGAGCTGTTTTTT
>15|TRBD2|TRBV9|TRBJ2-5
CASSATTSAPETQYF
TGTGCCAGCAGCGCCACGACTAGCGCCCCAGAGACCCAGTACTTC
>15|-|TRBV5-4|TRBJ1-2
CASSLRQVPNYGYTF
TGTGCCAGCAGCTTGAGGCAGGTACCTAACTATGGCTACACCTTC
>13|-|TRBV6-6|TRBJ2-1
CASSYDYNREQFF
TGTGCCAGCAGCTACGACTACAATAGGGAGCAGTTCTTC
>14|-|TRBV30|TRBJ1-1
CAWTGTPMNTEAFF
TGTGCCTGGACCGGAACACCCATGAACACTGAAGCTTTCTTT
>12|-|TRBV6-1|TRBJ2-7
CASSEVGYEQYF
TGTGCCAGCAGTGAAGTAGGGTACGAGCAGTACTTC
>13|-|TRBV9|TRBJ2-1
CASSVGVENEQFF
TGTGCCAGCAGCGTAGGGGTAGAGAATGAGCAGTTCTTC
>17|TRBD1|TRBV4-1|TRBJ2-7
CASSQEYTGTGTHEQYF
TGCGCCAGCAGCCAAGAATATACCGGGACAGGGACCCACGAGCAGTACTTC